These 20 T cell receptor beta chains originate from one sample sequenced in a study of CD8+ T cells in alopecia areata. The treatment is: oral pan-JAK inhibitor, 5-10 mg twice daily. Once RNA had been extracted, it was reverse transcribed into cDNA to act as the sequencing template. The repertoire was sequenced with immunoSEQ multiplex PCR; TCRdb's copy has only in-frame clones and lacks some. The table lists over 150,000 clones, 45% to 75% of them singletons. The sequenced sample was CD4+ T cells sorted from blood, obtained at week 4, from a patient treated with tofacitinib. These receptor sequences come from a human donor with alopecia areata.

The chain is built from TRBV7-9 and TRBJ2-3; D gene ambiguous. V was clipped by 5 bases and J by 0 bases, with 12 bases between them. The CDR3 runs 15 residues. Germline CDR1 is SEHNR and CDR2 is FQNEAQ (reference sequence). The CDR3 sequence: CASSPGSASTDTQYF. The CDR3 DNA is TGTGCCAGCAGCCCGGGCTCGGCCAGCACAGATACGCAGTATTTT.

The rearrangement links TRBV14 to TRBJ2-2; D is perhaps TRBD1 (5 bases). The length of the CDR3 is 15 residues. Germline V lookup: CDR1 SGHDN, CDR2 FVKESK. V shed 5 bases and J shed 10 bases, with 20 bases lying between them. The CDR3 nucleotides read TGTGCCAGCAGCGTAAGGACACACAACGGAGCGGAGCTGTTTTTT. Its translation: CASSVRTHNGAELFF.

There are a few counts of this clone. Other DNA sequences of this sample code for an identical CDR3. The genes are TRBV7-2 and TRBJ2-7; D remains ambiguous. Germline CDR1 is SGHTA and CDR2 is FQGNSA. The V gene lost 5 bases and the J gene lost 7 bases, with 9 bases spanning the gap. The CDR3 extends over 11 amino acids. The CDR3 sequence is CASSLYLEQYF. The DNA of the CDR3 is TGTGCCAGCAGCCTATATCTGGAGCAGTACTTC.

This clone showed up just a few times. The genes are TRBV7-9 and TRBJ2-7; D tentatively fits TRBD1 or TRBD2 (5 bases each). Germline V lookup: CDR1 SEHNR, CDR2 FQNEAQ (reference sequence). The CDR3 is 15 amino acids. Trimming stripped 5 bases from V and 0 bases from J, with 14 bases between. The CDR3 DNA sequence: TGTGCCAGCAGCCCCCGGGACCTTTCCTCCTACGAGCAGTACTTC. It specifies CASSPRDLSSYEQYF. The full variable domain, in which reference TRBV7-9 and TRBJ2-7 provide the parts outside the CDR3, is DTGVSQNPRHKITKRGQNVTFRCDPISEHNRLYWYRQTLGQGPEFLTYFQNEAQLEKSRLLSDRFSAERPKGSFSTLEIQRTEQGDSAMYLCASSPRDLSSYEQYFGPGTRLTVT.

This chain joins TRBV5-6 and TRBJ1-2, with no clear D. The length of the CDR3 is 15 residues. From germline, CDR1 is SGHDT and CDR2 YYEEEE. The V end was cut by 5 bases, the J end by 4 bases, with 18 bases between. For the CDR3, the DNA is TGTGCCAGCAGGTCCTTGACGGGAGGGTCCTATGGCTACACCTTC. This sequence encodes CASRSLTGGSYGYTF.

The rearrangement links TRBV30 to TRBJ2-3; D is ambiguous. With 1 base removed from V and 0 bases from J, the gap between germline ends came to 11 bases. CDR3 size: 15 residues. Per germline, CDR1 GTSNPN and CDR2 SVGIG (reference sequence). CDR3 nucleotide sequence: TGTGCCTGGAGTGACGGTGGCTCTAGCACAGATACGCAGTATTTT. Protein: CAWSDGGSSTDTQYF. The full variable domain, its missing parts supplied by reference TRBV30 and TRBJ2-3, is SQTIHQWPATLVQPVGSPLSLECTVEGTSNPNLYWYRQAAGRGLQLLFYSVGIGQISSEVPQNLSASRPQDRQFILSSKKLLLSDSGFYLCAWSDGGSSTDTQYFGPGTRLTVL.

The CDR3 loop reads CASSDTGTVETQYF. CDR3 nucleotide sequence: TGTGCCAGCAGCGACACCGGGACAGTTGAGACCCAGTACTTC. V gene TRBV11-2 combines with J gene TRBJ2-5; 7 nucleotides line up with TRBD1. CDR1 is SGHAT, CDR2 FQNNGV, per germline. This CDR3 contains 14 residues. J lost 5 bases, V lost 5 bases, and 8 bases had no gene match.

This sequence joins TRBV28 and TRBJ2-1; 8 nucleotides align to TRBD1. Germline V lookup: CDR1 MDHEN, CDR2 SYDVKM. The ends lost 6 bases at V and 9 bases at J; junction bases unmatched: 13. The CDR3 has 15 amino acids. CDR3 sequence: CASSLGQGPLGEQFF. The CDR3 nucleotides are TGTGCCAGCAGCCTCGGACAGGGCCCCTTGGGTGAGCAGTTCTTC.

This clone was detected only once. The V call is TRBV9, the J call TRBJ2-5; D gene ambiguous. The V gene lost 2 bases and the J gene lost 5 bases, with 16 bases spanning the gap. This CDR3 has 15 residues. Germline V gives CDR1 SGDLS, CDR2 YYNGEE. The DNA of the CDR3 is TGTGCCAGCAGCGTTACGTGGACCGCGGCTGAGACCCAGTACTTC. This gives the protein CASSVTWTAAETQYF. Complete variable domain (other parts from reference TRBV9 and TRBJ2-5): DSGVTQTPKHLITATGQRVTLRCSPRSGDLSVYWYQQSLDQGLQFLIQYYNGEERAKGNILERFSAQQFPDLHSELNLSSLELGDSALYFCASSVTWTAAETQYFGPGTRLLVL.

In its sample, this clone was seen a few times. The rearrangement uses TRBV4-1 and TRBJ2-3, with D tentatively TRBD1 or TRBD2 (5 bases each). Per the germline V gene, CDR1 is MGHRA and CDR2 is YSYEKL. Between the trimmed V and J ends, which lost 1 base and 6 bases, there was a span of 14 bases. There are 15 residues in the CDR3. The CDR3 region is CASSQGTAWGDTQYF. CDR3 in DNA: TGCGCCAGCAGCCAAGGGACCGCCTGGGGGGATACGCAGTATTTT.

This chain joins TRBV5-1 and TRBJ2-1; D not resolved. Germline lookup yields CDR1 SGHRS and CDR2 YFSETQ. V was shortened by 4 bases and J by 0 bases, with 11 bases between the two germline ends. This CDR3 spans 15 amino acids. The CDR3 DNA sequence: TGCGCCAGCAGCGATGGACGTTCCTCCTACAATGAGCAGTTCTTC. Translating gives CASSDGRSSYNEQFF. Based on the CDR3 plus reference TRBV5-1 and TRBJ2-1, the full variable domain is KAGVTQTPRYLIKTRGQQVTLSCSPISGHRSVSWYQQTPGQGLQFLFEYFSETQRNKGNFPGRFSGRQFSNSRSEMNVSTLELGDSALYLCASSDGRSSYNEQFFGPGTRLTVL.

The rearrangement links TRBV7-3 to TRBJ2-7; 11 bases match TRBD2. V was pared by 3 bases and J by 5 bases, with 0 bases of the junction left unmatched. The CDR3 consists of 13 residues. Germline lookup yields CDR1 SGHTA and CDR2 FQGTGA. CDR3 bases: TGTGCCAGCAGCTTGGGACTAGCGGACGAGCAGTACTTC. This encodes CASSLGLADEQYF.

The chain recombines TRBV9 with TRBJ2-7, with TRBD1 identical over 8 bases. Germline-derived CDR1 and CDR2 are SGDLS and YYNGEE. V was clipped by 4 bases and J by 2 bases; unmatched bases: 5. The CDR3 spans 14 residues. The CDR3 protein is CASSSPGQAYEQYF. CDR3 coding DNA: TGTGCCAGCAGCTCACCGGGACAGGCCTACGAGCAGTACTTC.

V gene TRBV7-9 combines with J gene TRBJ2-1; D unclear. The V end lost 1 base, the J end lost 6 bases, and 7 bases lay between the germline ends. CDR1 is SEHNR, CDR2 FQNEAQ, per germline (reference sequence). The CDR3 sequence is 13 residues long. CDR3 coding DNA: TGTGCCAGCAGCTTAGATCATTTCAATGAGCAGTTCTTC. This codes for CASSLDHFNEQFF.

Only a few counts were recorded for this clone. V usage is TRBV29-1 and J usage is TRBJ2-5; D possibly uses TRBD1 or TRBD2 (5 bases each). The CDR3 sequence is 15 residues long. Trimming removed 8 bases from V and 3 bases from J, with 22 bases in between. Looked up from germline, CDR1 is SQVTM and CDR2 is ANQGSEA. CDR3 bases: TGCAGCACACGCCTCGTCGGGACCAAAAAAGAGACCCAGTACTTC. This encodes CSTRLVGTKKETQYF.

The chain combines TRBV9 with TRBJ2-2; D is unclear. Germline V CDR1 and CDR2: SGDLS, YYNGEE. The CDR3 totals 15 residues. V lost 4 bases and J lost 5, with 15 bases in between. CDR3 nucleotide sequence: TGTGCCAGCAGCTCCCCCGCGACATCAACCGGGGAGCTGTTTTTT. Amino acids: CASSSPATSTGELFF.

The V gene is TRBV11-2, the J gene TRBJ2-1; 7 nucleotides line up with TRBD2. This CDR3 is 16 amino acids long. Trimming cost V 0 bases and J 6 bases; bases outside gene matches: 8. Germline loops: CDR1 SGHAT, CDR2 FQNNGV. The CDR3 DNA sequence: TGTGCCAGCAGCTTAGATGGCCCGGGAGGTGCCAATGAGCAGTTCTTC. Translated: CASSLDGPGGANEQFF.

The chain uses TRBV6-1 and TRBJ2-3; no definite D call. The germline V and J ends were trimmed by 6 bases and 3 bases, with 13 bases remaining between them. Germline CDR1 and CDR2: MNHNS and SASEGT. This CDR3 region has 14 residues. CDR3 sequence reads: CASSLGSWTDTQYF. CDR3 in DNA: TGTGCCAGCAGCTTAGGCAGTTGGACAGATACGCAGTATTTT.

This clone was observed a handful of times. J is TRBJ2-6 and V is TRBV29-1, with D tentatively TRBD1 or TRBD2 (5 bases each). The ends were cut back, 6 bases at V and 10 bases at J, with 19 bases in the middle. CDR1 and CDR2 (germline): SQVTM, ANQGSEA. CDR3 length equals 14 residues. The CDR3 is CSVESSGQENVLTF. The CDR3, as DNA: TGCAGCGTCGAGTCTTCGGGGCAAGAGAACGTCCTGACTTTC.

This sequence joins TRBV4-3 and TRBJ2-7, with TRBD1 identical over 7 bases. Germline CDR1 is LGHNA and CDR2 is YSLEER. The junction had 3 bases not matched to a gene; V was cut back by 4 bases and J by 3 bases. The CDR3 runs to 13 residues. CDR3 sequence: CASSRDRDYEQYF. DNA for the CDR3: TGCGCCAGCAGCCGAGACAGGGACTACGAGCAGTACTTC.